This T cell receptor (beta chain) was obtained from a study of blood T cell repertoires in COVID-19. Looking at the study overall: T cells, B-cell-depleted T cells, or PBMCs supplied cDNA or gDNA.

In terms of age and location, participants ranged from roughly 18 to 90 years and lived in roughly 22 US areas. V was pared by 0 bases and J by 5 bases, with 9 bases of the junction left unmatched. The CDR3 sequence is 16 residues long. Per germline, CDR1 SGHRS and CDR2 YFSETQ. In the authors' workflow: By means of reference gene primer amplification, nucleated cell counts were estimated. Clones were sequenced by immunoSEQ multiplex PCR, and TCRdb holds only the in-frame ones, with some missing. V, J and clone size reflect that table, while D and trimming were determined from the DNA. There are some 300,000 clones in the sample; around 92% occur only once, and roughly a tenth lies in the top ten.

Sequencing was performed on PBMCs or T cells enriched from blood (not recorded which). This rearrangement joins TRBV5-1 to TRBJ2-5; 8 nucleotides align to TRBD2. The receptor comes from a woman aged 25 to 39 who had recovered from COVID-19. The CDR3 nucleotides read TGCGCCAGCAGCTTGGGAACGGGAGGGCCTCCGGAGACCCAGTACTTC. It codes for CASSLGTGGPPETQYF.